This TCR beta chain was captured in a study of T cell repertoires in cytomegalovirus infection. Study details: CMV infection and matching HLA type were both indicated by public TCR beta signatures. Broader study findings: Cumulative frequency of public TCR beta families picked out carriers of CMV plus the relevant HLA. Across the ex vivo response, the dominant clonotypes were HLA-C-restricted CMV-specific TCR beta clonotypes.

TCRdb re-called the reads through MiXCR, storing one row per CDR3 protein. Counted here are around 300,000 distinct CDR3 sequences, around 25% occurring once; the ten biggest clones make up approximately 15%. A note on this clonotype: Its antigen remains unknown.

V lost 0 bases and J 2 bases, leaving 14 bases between the germline ends. This CDR3 comprises 16 residues. CDR1 MNHEY and CDR2 SVGAGI come from the germline V gene. Source material: PBMCs. The chain uses TRBV6-5 and TRBJ2-7; D tentatively fits TRBD1 or TRBD2 (5 bases each). The clonotype was recovered from a human donor in good health (CMV status not recorded). Some clones in this sample may be carry-over from other donors' samples. The CDR3 here is CASSYSRSWDPYEQYF. The CDR3 DNA follows: TGTGCCAGCAGTTACTCCCGGTCATGGGACCCCTACGAGCAGTACTTC.